This paragraph covers one TCR beta chain sequence. Other nucleotide sequences from this sample produce the same CDR3. The data were obtained in a study of blood T cell repertoires in COVID-19. V lost 6 bases, J lost 5 bases, and 6 bases stayed unmatched. The length of the CDR3 is 15 residues. The germline gives CDR1 MNHEY, CDR2 SMNVEV (reference sequence). Original processing notes: The assay estimated nucleated cells by amplifying reference gene primers. The assay was immunoSEQ multiplex PCR, and TCRdb's table has in-frame clones only and misses some. D and trimming come from the DNA, and the V and J calls and clone size come from that table. The sample yields about 190,000 clones, roughly 90% seen once.

This rearrangement joins TRBV27 to TRBJ2-1; TRBD2 matches 11 bases. The material sequenced was peripheral blood. This sequence originates from a man between 45 and 60 years old with acute or convalescent COVID-19. CDR3 amino acids: CASSPGTSGNNEQFF. The CDR3 DNA reads as TGTGCCAGCAGCCCCGGGACTAGCGGAAACAATGAGCAGTTCTTC.